The 8 T cell receptor beta chains reported below all come from one sample, sequenced in a study of cytomegalovirus exposure and HLA in healthy donors. The PCR was carried out with 60 Vbeta primers and 13 Jbeta primers. Assay: immunoSEQ multiplex PCR; the TCRdb copy retains only in-frame clones and omits some. The repertoire table contains 95,000 to 150,000 clones. The source material was PBMCs. These receptor sequences come from a man younger than 45 in good health and CMV-seronegative.

The chain employs TRBV11-2 and TRBJ2-7, with D perhaps TRBD2 (5 bases). V lost 5 bases and J lost 0, with 11 bases in between. This CDR3 contains 14 residues. Looked up from germline, CDR1 is SGHAT and CDR2 is FQNNGV. The CDR3 DNA sequence: TGTGCCAGCAGCGAAGGACTGGGCTCCTACGAGCAGTACTTC. Amino acids: CASSEGLGSYEQYF. The variable domain in full, with the rest retrieved from reference TRBV11-2 and TRBJ2-7, is EAGVAQSPRYKIIEKRQSVAFWCNPISGHATLYWYQQILGQGPKLLIQFQNNGVVDDSQLPKDRFSAERLKGVDSTLKIQPAKLEDSAVYLCASSEGLGSYEQYFGPGTRLTVT.

The genes are TRBV4-1 and TRBJ1-6; 7 bases map to TRBD1. This CDR3 contains 17 residues. The V gene end was trimmed by 0 bases and the J gene end by 0 bases; junction bases not matched to a gene: 2. Germline loops: CDR1 MGHRA, CDR2 YSYEKL. CDR3 amino acids: CASSQDSGGSYNSPLHF. CDR3 DNA: TGCGCCAGCAGCCAAGATTCAGGGGGCTCCTATAATTCACCCCTCCACTTT.

This chain links TRBV5-1 with TRBJ1-1; a weak D match, TRBD1 (5 bases). Trimming removed 6 bases from V and 0 bases from J, with 9 bases in between. The CDR3 has 13 residues. Germline-derived CDR1 and CDR2 are SGHRS and YFSETQ. The CDR3 region has the DNA TGCGCCAGCAATGAAGGGGTGAACACTGAAGCTTTCTTT. Amino acid sequence: CASNEGVNTEAFF.

The chain employs TRBV18 and TRBJ2-1, with 7 bases aligning to TRBD1. The V segment lost 3 bases and the J segment 7 bases; nucleotides outside the gene matches: 9. Looked up from germline, CDR1 is KGHSH and CDR2 is LQKENI. This CDR3 has 15 residues. CDR3 residues: CASSPREGGLNEQFF. Written as DNA, the CDR3 is TGTGCCAGCTCACCCCGTGAAGGGGGCTTAAATGAGCAGTTCTTC.

The CDR3 reads CASSEASGYTGELFF. The CDR3 bases are TGTGCCAGCAGTGAAGCTAGCGGGTACACCGGGGAGCTGTTTTTT. The V and J genes are TRBV6-1 and TRBJ2-2, with TRBD2 identical over 7 bases. Trimming cost V 0 bases and J 3 bases; bases outside gene matches: 1. Germline-derived CDR1 and CDR2 are MNHNS and SASEGT. The CDR3 totals 15 residues.

The rearrangement uses TRBV12-5 and TRBJ1-1; D possibly corresponds to TRBD1 (6 bases). This CDR3 is built from 18 residues. Germline-derived CDR1 and CDR2 are LGHNT and FRNRAP. Trimming shortened V by 6 bases and J by 1 base, and 24 bases separated the two germline ends. CDR3 nucleotides: TGTGCTAGTGGCCCAGACCGCTTCCTGGGGGGGCCGAACACTGAAGCTTTCTTT. This gives the protein CASGPDRFLGGPNTEAFF.

J is TRBJ1-6 and V is TRBV28, with 9 bases aligning to TRBD1. Looked up from germline, CDR1 is MDHEN and CDR2 is SYDVKM. This CDR3 has 16 amino acids. With 1 base clipped from V and 7 bases from J, the junction kept 5 bases outside the gene matches. CDR3 loop: CASSLLLGTGNSPLHF. The CDR3 DNA is TGTGCCAGCAGTTTATTACTCGGGACAGGGAATTCACCCCTCCACTTT.

CDR3 loop: CASSEDIAGPYEQYF. The CDR3, as DNA: TGCGCCAGCAGTGAGGATATAGCGGGGCCCTACGAGCAGTACTTC. The rearrangement uses TRBV10-1 and TRBJ2-7, with TRBD2 identical over 8 bases. Trimming at V came to 2 bases and at J to 2 bases, leaving 5 bases not matched to a gene. Per germline, CDR1 WNHNN and CDR2 SYGVQD (reference sequence). The CDR3 spans 15 residues.